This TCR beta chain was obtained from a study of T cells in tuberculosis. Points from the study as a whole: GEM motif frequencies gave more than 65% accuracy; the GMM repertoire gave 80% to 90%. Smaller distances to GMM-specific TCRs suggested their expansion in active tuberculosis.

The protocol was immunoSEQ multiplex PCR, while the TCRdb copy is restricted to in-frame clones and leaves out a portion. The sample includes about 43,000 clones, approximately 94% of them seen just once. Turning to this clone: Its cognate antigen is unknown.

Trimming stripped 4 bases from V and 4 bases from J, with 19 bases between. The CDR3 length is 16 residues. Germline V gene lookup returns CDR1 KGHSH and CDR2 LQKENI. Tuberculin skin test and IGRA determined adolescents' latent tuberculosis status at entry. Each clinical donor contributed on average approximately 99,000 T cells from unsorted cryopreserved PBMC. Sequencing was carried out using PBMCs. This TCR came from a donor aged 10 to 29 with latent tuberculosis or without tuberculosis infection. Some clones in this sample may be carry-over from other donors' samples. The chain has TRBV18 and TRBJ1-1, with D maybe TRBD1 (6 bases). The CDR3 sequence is CASSLGQGFLGTEAFF. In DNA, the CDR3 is TGTGCCAGCTCACTCGGGCAGGGGTTTTTGGGCACTGAAGCTTTCTTT.